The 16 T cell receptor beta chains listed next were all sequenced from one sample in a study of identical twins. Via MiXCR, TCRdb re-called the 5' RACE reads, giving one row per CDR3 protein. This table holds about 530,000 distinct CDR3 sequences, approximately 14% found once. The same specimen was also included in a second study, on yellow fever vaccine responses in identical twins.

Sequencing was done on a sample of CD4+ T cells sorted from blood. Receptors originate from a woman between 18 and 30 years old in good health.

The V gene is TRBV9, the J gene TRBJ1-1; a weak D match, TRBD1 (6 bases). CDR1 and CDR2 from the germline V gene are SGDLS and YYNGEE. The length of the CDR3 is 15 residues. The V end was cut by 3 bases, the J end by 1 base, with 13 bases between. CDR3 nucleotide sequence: TGTGCCAGCAGCGCCCGAGTGACAGGGAACACTGAAGCTTTCTTT. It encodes CASSARVTGNTEAFF.

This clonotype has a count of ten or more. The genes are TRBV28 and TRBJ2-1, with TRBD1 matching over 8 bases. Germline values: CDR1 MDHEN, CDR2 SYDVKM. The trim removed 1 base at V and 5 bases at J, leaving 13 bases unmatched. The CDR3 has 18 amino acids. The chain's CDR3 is CASSLLFWGQVPDNEQFF. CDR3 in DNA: TGTGCCAGCAGTTTATTATTTTGGGGACAGGTTCCGGACAATGAGCAGTTCTTC.

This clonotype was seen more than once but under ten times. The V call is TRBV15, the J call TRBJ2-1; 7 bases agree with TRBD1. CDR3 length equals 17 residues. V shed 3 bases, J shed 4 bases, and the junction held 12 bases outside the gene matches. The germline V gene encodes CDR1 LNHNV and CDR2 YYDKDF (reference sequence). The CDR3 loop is CATSSRYLGTEYNEQFF. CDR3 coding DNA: TGTGCCACCAGCAGCCGCTACCTTGGGACAGAATACAATGAGCAGTTCTTC.

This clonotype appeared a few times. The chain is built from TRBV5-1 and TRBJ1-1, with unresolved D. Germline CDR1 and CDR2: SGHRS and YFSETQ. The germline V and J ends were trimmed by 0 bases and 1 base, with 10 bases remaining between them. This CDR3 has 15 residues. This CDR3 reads CASSLAQLANTEAFF. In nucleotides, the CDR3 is TGCGCCAGCAGCTTGGCACAGTTGGCGAACACTGAAGCTTTCTTT.

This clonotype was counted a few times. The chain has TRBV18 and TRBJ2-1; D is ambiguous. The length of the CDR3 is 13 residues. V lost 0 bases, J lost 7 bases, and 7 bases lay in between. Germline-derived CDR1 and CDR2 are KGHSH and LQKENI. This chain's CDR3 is CASSPPVGNEQFF. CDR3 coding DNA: TGTGCCAGCTCACCACCGGTGGGTAATGAGCAGTTCTTC.

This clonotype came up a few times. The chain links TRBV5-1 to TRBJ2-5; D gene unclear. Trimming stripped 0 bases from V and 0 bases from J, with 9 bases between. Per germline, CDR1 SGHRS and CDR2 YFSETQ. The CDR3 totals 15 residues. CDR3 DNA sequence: TGCGCCAGCAGCTTGGCGGAATGGTACCAAGAGACCCAGTACTTC. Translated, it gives CASSLAEWYQETQYF.

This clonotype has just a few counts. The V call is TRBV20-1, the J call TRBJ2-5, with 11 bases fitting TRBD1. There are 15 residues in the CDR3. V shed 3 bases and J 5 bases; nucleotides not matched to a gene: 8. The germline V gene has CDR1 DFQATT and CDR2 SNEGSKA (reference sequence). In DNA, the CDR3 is TGCAGTGCTAGGCCGGACAGGGGGCGCTTTGAGACCCAGTACTTC. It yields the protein CSARPDRGRFETQYF.

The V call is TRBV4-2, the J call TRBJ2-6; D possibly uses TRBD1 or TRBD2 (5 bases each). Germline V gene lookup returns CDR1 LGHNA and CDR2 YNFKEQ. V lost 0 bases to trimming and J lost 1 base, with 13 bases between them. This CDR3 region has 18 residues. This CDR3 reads CASSQDRGRFSGANVLTF. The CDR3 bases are TGTGCCAGCAGCCAAGATCGGGGACGGTTTTCTGGGGCCAACGTCCTGACTTTC.

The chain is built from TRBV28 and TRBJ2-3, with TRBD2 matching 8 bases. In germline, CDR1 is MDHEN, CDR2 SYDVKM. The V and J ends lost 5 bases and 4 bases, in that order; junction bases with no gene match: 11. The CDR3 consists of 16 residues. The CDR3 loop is CASSPLLPGGADTQYF. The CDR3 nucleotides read TGTGCCAGCAGTCCACTATTGCCGGGGGGGGCAGATACGCAGTATTTT.

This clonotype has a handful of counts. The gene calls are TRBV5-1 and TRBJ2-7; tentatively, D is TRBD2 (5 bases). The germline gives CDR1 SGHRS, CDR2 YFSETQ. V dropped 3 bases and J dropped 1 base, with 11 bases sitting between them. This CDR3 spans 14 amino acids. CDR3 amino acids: CASSSLGISYEQYF. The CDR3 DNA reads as TGCGCCAGCAGCTCCCTCGGGATTTCCTACGAGCAGTACTTC.

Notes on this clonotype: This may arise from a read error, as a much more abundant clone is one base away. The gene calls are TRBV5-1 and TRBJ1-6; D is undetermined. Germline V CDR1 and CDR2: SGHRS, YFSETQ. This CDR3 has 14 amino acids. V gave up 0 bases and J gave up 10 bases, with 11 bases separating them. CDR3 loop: CASSLAWYGSPLHF. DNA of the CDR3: TGCGCCAGCAGCTTGGCCTGGTACGGATCACCCCTCCACTTT.

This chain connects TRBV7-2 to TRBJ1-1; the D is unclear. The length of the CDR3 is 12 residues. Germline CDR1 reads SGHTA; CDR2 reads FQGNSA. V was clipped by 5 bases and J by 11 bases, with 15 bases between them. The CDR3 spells CASSVFQDKAFF. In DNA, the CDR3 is TGTGCCAGCAGCGTTTTCCAGGATAAGGCTTTCTTT.

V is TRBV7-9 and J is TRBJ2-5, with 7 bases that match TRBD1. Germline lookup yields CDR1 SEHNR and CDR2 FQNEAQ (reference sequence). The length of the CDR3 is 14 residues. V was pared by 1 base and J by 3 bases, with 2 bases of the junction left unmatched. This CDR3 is CASSLVQGKETQYF. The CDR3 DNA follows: TGTGCCAGCAGCTTAGTACAGGGGAAAGAGACCCAGTACTTC.

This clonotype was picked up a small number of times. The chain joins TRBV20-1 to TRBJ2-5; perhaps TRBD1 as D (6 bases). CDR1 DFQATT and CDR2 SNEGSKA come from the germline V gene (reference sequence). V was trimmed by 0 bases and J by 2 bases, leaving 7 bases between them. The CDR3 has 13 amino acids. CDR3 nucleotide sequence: TGCAGTGCTAGAGAAGGGGGTCAAGAGACCCAGTACTTC. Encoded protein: CSAREGGQETQYF.

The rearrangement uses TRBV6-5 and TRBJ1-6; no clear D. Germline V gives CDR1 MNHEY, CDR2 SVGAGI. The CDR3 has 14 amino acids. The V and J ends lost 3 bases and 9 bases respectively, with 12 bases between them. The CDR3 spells CASSYGEEGSPLHF. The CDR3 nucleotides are TGTGCCAGCAGTTATGGGGAGGAGGGTTCACCCCTCCACTTT.

In DNA, the CDR3 is TGTGCCAGCAGACAATACTTAGCGAACACCGGGGAGCTGTTTTTT. It codes for CASRQYLANTGELFF. The rearrangement uses TRBV12-3 or TRBV12-4 and TRBJ2-2; unclear D gene. V shed 6 bases and J shed 0 bases, with 11 bases lying between them. The CDR3 runs to 15 residues.